The table lists the clone carrying this T cell receptor beta chain with many counts. This sample is part of a study of T cells in Graves' hyperthyroidism and ophthalmopathy. Using RNA transcripts as the source, TCR beta CDR3 regions were amplified. The HTBI set primed first-round TCR CDR3 RT-PCR. TCRdb re-called the multiplex PCR reads through MiXCR, storing one row per CDR3 protein. The sample consists of a few hundred thousand distinct CDR3 sequences, 12% to 15% of them appearing once. The PBMCs had their origin in roughly 9.4 ml of fresh peripheral blood. CDR3 length: 16 amino acids. Trimming removed 1 base from V and 1 base from J; junction bases left unmatched: 4.

The chain couples TRBV12-3 or TRBV12-4 to TRBJ1-1; TRBD1 matches at 9 bases. The sequence came from a woman aged 18-30 years with Graves' hyperthyroidism. Sequencing was carried out using blood. CDR3 protein: CASSLGTGVGNTEAFF. Here the CDR3 DNA reads TGTGCCAGCAGTTTAGGGACAGGGGTAGGGAACACTGAAGCTTTCTTT.